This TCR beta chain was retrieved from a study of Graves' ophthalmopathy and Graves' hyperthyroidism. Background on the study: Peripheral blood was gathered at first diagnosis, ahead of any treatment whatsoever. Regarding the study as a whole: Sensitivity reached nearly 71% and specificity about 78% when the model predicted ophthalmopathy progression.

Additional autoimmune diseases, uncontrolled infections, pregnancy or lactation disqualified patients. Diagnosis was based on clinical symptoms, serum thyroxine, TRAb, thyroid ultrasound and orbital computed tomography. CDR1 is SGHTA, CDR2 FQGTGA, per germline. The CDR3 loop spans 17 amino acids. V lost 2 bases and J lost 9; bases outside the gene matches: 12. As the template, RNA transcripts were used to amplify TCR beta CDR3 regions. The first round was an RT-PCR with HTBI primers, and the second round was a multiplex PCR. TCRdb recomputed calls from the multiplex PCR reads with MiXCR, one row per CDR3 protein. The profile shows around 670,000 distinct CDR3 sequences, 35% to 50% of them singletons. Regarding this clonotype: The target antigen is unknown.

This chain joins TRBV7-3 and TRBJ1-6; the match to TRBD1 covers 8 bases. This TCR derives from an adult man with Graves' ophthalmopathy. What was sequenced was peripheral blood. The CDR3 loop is CASSLAQGVCLGSPLHF. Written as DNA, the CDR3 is TGTGCCAGCAGCTTAGCACAGGGGGTTTGTTTGGGTTCACCCCTCCACTTT.